Listed below are T cell receptor beta chains from one sample, sequenced in a study of metastatic and nonmetastatic thyroid tumors. TCRdb re-called clones via MiXCR from the PCR reads. The sample lists 85,000 to 100,000 clones; roughly 13% were seen once. Sequencing was carried out using blood. Receptors originate from a female donor with papillary thyroid cancer or a benign thyroid nodule (not recorded which). Some clones in this sample may be carry-over from other donors' samples. Each CDR3 is given with its conserved first and last residue. Rows give clone size only sometimes, using once, few, many, or a class for an expanded clone.

>TRBV5-1|many|TRBJ2-2
CASSLASTGELFF
>TRBV18|-|TRBJ1-4
CASSYFDRNQKLFF
>TRBV20-1|many|TRBJ2-1
CSARVVRGSDEQFF
>TRBV11-3|many|TRBJ1-1
CASSLGLNTEAFF
>TRBV9|many|TRBJ1-3
CASSGPGGSGNTIYF
>TRBV12-3/TRBV12-4|many|TRBJ2-2
CASSLGGSAGELFF
>TRBV4-1|-|TRBJ2-3
CASSQAGGDTQYF
>TRBV27|many|TRBJ2-7
CASSQIAGAGEQYF
>TRBV30|-|TRBJ1-2
CAWSRIGGDGYTF
>TRBV7-2|many|TRBJ1-2
CASSLAAGGGYGYTF
>TRBV5-1|many|TRBJ2-1
CASSPDRGSVNEQFF
>TRBV18|many|TRBJ2-3
CASSPLGQGARTDTQYF
>TRBV30|many|TRBJ2-5
CAWKTIGASGETQYF
>TRBV7-2|many|TRBJ2-3
CASSLAGGPTDTQYF
>TRBV10-1|few|TRBJ2-2
CASSGTSDAGELFF
>TRBV6-4|many|TRBJ2-2
CASSRRTTGSMVGTGELFF
>TRBV11-1|many|TRBJ2-1
CASSSTSDEQFF
>TRBV2|many|TRBJ2-1
CASIESLADRYNEQFF
>TRBV7-7|many|TRBJ2-5
CASSPTGLGETQYF
>TRBV6-2/TRBV6-3|-|TRBJ2-2
CASSYPTSGQTNTGELFF
>TRBV6-4|-|TRBJ2-7
CVSRRRDRANYEQYF
>TRBV18|many|TRBJ2-2
CASSPPSSRGPGELFF
>TRBV30|many|TRBJ1-5
CAWSPGQGSSQPQHF
>TRBV20-1|many|TRBJ2-1
CSATDRVGSYNEQFF
>TRBV28|-|TRBJ2-1
CASSFSSSPAYNEQFF
>TRBV20-1|many|TRBJ2-1
CSARGAPSSYNEQFF
>TRBV7-8|-|TRBJ2-7
CASSEGQAYEQYF
>TRBV20-1|-|TRBJ1-2
CSAREQGAPRGYTF
>TRBV7-2|many|TRBJ2-7
CASSLSPLRSYEQYF
>TRBV7-3|many|TRBJ2-5
CASSSRDRKETQYF
>TRBV18|-|TRBJ2-3
CASSPNDRDTQYF
>TRBV18|many|TRBJ2-2
CASSPGTGNRELFF
>TRBV6-1|many|TRBJ1-6
CANSRDRANSPLHF
>TRBV7-9|many|TRBJ2-5
CASSLLTGETQYF
>TRBV20-1|many|TRBJ2-2
CSARKGDYTGELFF
>TRBV11-3|many|TRBJ2-3
CASSFLGGDTQYF
>TRBV7-3|-|TRBJ2-1
CASSAGTADEQFF
>TRBV5-8|many|TRBJ1-5
CASSRPGKIDQPQHF
>TRBV27|many|TRBJ1-1
CASSLKSNTEAFF
>TRBV11-2|-|TRBJ2-1
CASSLWFLAGIRNEQFF
>TRBV24-1|many|TRBJ1-4
CAPTLHRGKIF
>TRBV6-2/TRBV6-3|many|TRBJ2-3
CATSTGRVTDTQYF
>TRBV20-1|many|TRBJ2-7
CSARGDREPYEQYF
>TRBV2|many|TRBJ2-3
CASGEGALSTDTQYF
>TRBV20-1|many|TRBJ2-3
CSAPRTGGGTDTQYF
>TRBV4-2|many|TRBJ2-7
CASSQEGGATSRYEQYF
>TRBV28|many|TRBJ1-5
CASSPAGTGSLYSNQPQHF
>TRBV5-1|many|TRBJ2-7
CASSSGGVLGYEQYF
>TRBV5-6|many|TRBJ1-2
CASSLGQAPSGGYTF
>TRBV20-1|many|TRBJ2-7
CSARPGLAGGRRREQYF
>TRBV30|many|TRBJ2-7
CAWSVRLAGPSYEQYF
>TRBV9|many|TRBJ2-7
CASSRGLAGYEQYF
>TRBV7-3|many|TRBJ2-3
CASSPAGLPSTDTQYF
>TRBV2|many|TRBJ2-1
CASSMDRAYNEQFF
>TRBV12-3/TRBV12-4|many|TRBJ2-1
CASSLALLTRDSYNEQFF
>TRBV19|many|TRBJ1-5
CASSPTTGTVGQPQHF
>TRBV30|many|TRBJ1-4
CAWRWGGGEKLFF